The present T cell receptor beta chain was sequenced within a study of PD-1 blockade in classical Hodgkin lymphoma. Findings and caveats of the study: The study found that TCR diversity rose significantly by C4D1 in CD4+ but not CD8+ cells.

The V end lost 3 bases, the J end lost 2 bases, and 17 bases lay between the germline ends. Germline V gene data show CDR1 as MDHEN and CDR2 as SYDVKM. The CDR3 has 16 amino acids. Every one of the patients relapsed after autologous stem cell transplantation (brentuximab vedotin exposure was variable). This clone was found a few times. Its antigen is undetermined. Only in-frame clones appear in the TCRdb table, and some are missing; sequencing was by immunoSEQ multiplex PCR. The sample consists of 25,000 to 35,000 clones, approximately 70% of them appearing once. The clonotype comes from a human donor with classical Hodgkin lymphoma. The V gene is TRBV28, the J gene TRBJ2-7; D is perhaps TRBD2 (6 bases). Here the sequenced sample was peripheral blood mononuclear cells (PBMCs), taken before the second cycle of nivolumab. CDR3 protein: CASSFSGTLKPYEQYF. The CDR3 DNA is TGTGCCAGCAGTTTTTCCGGGACTCTCAAGCCCTACGAGCAGTACTTC.